Presented here are 11 T cell receptor beta chains from one specimen sequenced in a study of shared clonotypes between healthy human individuals. The protocol was immunoSEQ multiplex PCR, while the TCRdb copy is restricted to in-frame clones and leaves out a portion. The repertoire consists of some 470,000 clones, with about 82% occurring once and the leading ten covering 13%. The sample taken for sequencing was PBMCs. The receptors shown here come from a middle-aged woman in good health. Some clones in this sample may be carry-over from other donors' samples.

The rearrangement joins TRBV4-2 to TRBJ2-1; TRBD2 matches at 12 bases. Germline CDR1 reads LGHNA; CDR2 reads YNFKEQ. The CDR3 consists of 19 residues. The V and J ends lost 3 bases and 4 bases, in that order; junction bases with no gene match: 13. CDR3 sequence: CASSHNAASGRVGYNEQFF. The CDR3 coding sequence is TGTGCCAGCAGCCACAATGCGGCTAGCGGGAGGGTGGGGTACAATGAGCAGTTCTTC.

The J gene is TRBJ2-1, the V gene TRBV29-1; 12 bases fit TRBD2. In germline, CDR1 is SQVTM, CDR2 ANQGSEA. The junction had 5 bases not matched to a gene; V was cut back by 4 bases and J by 7 bases. This CDR3 is 14 amino acids long. The DNA of the CDR3 is TGCAGCGTTGCAGGACTAGCGGGATGGAATGAGCAGTTCTTC. It codes for CSVAGLAGWNEQFF.

The CDR3 DNA is TGTGCCAGCAGTGCGGGGGAGGATGAAAAACTGTTTTTT. Its protein product is CASSAGEDEKLFF. The V call is TRBV9, the J call TRBJ1-4, with a possible D match to TRBD1 (5 bases). Deletions cut 5 bases from V and 6 bases from J, with 11 bases between. Germline CDR1 SGDLS, CDR2 YYNGEE. CDR3 length: 13 residues.

This chain connects TRBV9 to TRBJ2-7; unclear D gene. This CDR3 spans 13 amino acids. Deletions cut 0 bases from V and 5 bases from J, with 9 bases between. The germline V gene has CDR1 SGDLS and CDR2 YYNGEE. The CDR3 nucleotides read TGTGCCAGCAGCGTAGGGCTCCTAGACGAGCAGTACTTC. Encoded protein: CASSVGLLDEQYF.

J is TRBJ2-5 and V is TRBV2; D could derive from TRBD1 or TRBD2 (5 bases each). The J call may be in error: the DNA end matches TRBJ2-7 better. The CDR3 has 14 amino acids. The germline V gene encodes CDR1 SNHLY and CDR2 FYNNEI. In DNA form, the CDR3 reads TGTGCCAGCAAGTCCCGGGACGCCTCGGCCGAGCAGTACTTC. Its protein is CASKSRDASAEQYF.

Concerning this clone: This clone may be a read error of a much larger clone one base away. This chain links TRBV4-1 with TRBJ1-1; no firm D call. This CDR3 spans 16 amino acids. From germline, CDR1 is MGHRA and CDR2 YSYEKL. CDR3 nucleotide sequence: TGCGCCAGCGGCCAAGAAGAAGGGCAGAAGAACACTGAAGCTTTCTTT. The encoded protein is CASGQEEGQKNTEAFF.

This clone was detected once. The chain combines TRBV13 with TRBJ2-7; D remains unclear. CDR3 length: 13 amino acids. The germline V gene has CDR1 PRHDT and CDR2 FYEKMQ (reference sequence). Trimming stripped 1 base from V and 6 bases from J, with 10 bases between. The CDR3 spells CASSLVGDGEQYF. The CDR3 nucleotides are TGTGCCAGCAGCTTAGTTGGGGATGGCGAGCAGTACTTC.

The chain has TRBV6-1 and TRBJ2-5; a possible D gene is TRBD2 (7 bases). Germline lookup yields CDR1 MNHNS and CDR2 SASEGT. The CDR3 runs to 15 residues. Between the trimmed V and J ends, which lost 6 bases and 6 bases, there was a span of 20 bases. CDR3 residues: CASSRIVGGLKTQYF. The DNA of the CDR3 is TGTGCCAGCAGCCGAATTGTCGGGGGGCTGAAGACCCAGTACTTC.

The rearrangement links TRBV5-1 to TRBJ2-1, with D possibly being TRBD1 or TRBD2 (6 bases each). Germline CDR1 and CDR2: SGHRS and YFSETQ. The CDR3 sequence is 15 residues long. V was clipped by 2 bases and J by 0 bases, with 9 bases between them. CDR3 in DNA: TGCGCCAGCAGCTTCGAGGGGGGCTCCTACAATGAGCAGTTCTTC. It yields the protein CASSFEGGSYNEQFF.

The V call is TRBV28, the J call TRBJ1-6; D possibly corresponds to TRBD1 (6 bases). The V and J ends lost 7 bases and 7 bases respectively, with 20 bases between them. The CDR3 sequence is 16 residues long. Germline V gives CDR1 MDHEN, CDR2 SYDVKM. CDR3 protein: CASTRRGGQGNSPLHF. The CDR3 nucleotides read TGTGCCAGCACCCGGAGAGGGGGGCAGGGGAATTCACCCCTCCACTTT.

The gene calls are TRBV9 and TRBJ2-2; TRBD2 agrees at 12 bases. Germline CDR1 is SGDLS and CDR2 is YYNGEE. The CDR3 is made up of 17 amino acids. The junction had 6 bases not matched to a gene; V was cut back by 1 base and J by 5 bases. The CDR3 region has the DNA TGTGCCAGCAGCGTACTAGCGGGAGGGCCAGGTACCGGGGAGCTGTTTTTT. Protein: CASSVLAGGPGTGELFF.